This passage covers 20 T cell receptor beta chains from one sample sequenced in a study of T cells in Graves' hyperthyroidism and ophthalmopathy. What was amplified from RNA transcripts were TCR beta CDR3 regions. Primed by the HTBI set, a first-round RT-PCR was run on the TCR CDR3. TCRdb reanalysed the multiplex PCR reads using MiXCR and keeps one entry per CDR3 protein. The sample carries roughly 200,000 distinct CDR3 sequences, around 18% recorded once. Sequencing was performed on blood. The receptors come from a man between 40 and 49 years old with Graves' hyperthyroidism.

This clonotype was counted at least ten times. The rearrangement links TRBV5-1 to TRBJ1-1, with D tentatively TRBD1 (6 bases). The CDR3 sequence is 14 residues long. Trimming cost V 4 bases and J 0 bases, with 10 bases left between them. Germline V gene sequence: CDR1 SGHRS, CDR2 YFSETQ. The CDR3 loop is CASSPDSLNTEAFF. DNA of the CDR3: TGCGCCAGCAGCCCGGACAGCTTGAACACTGAAGCTTTCTTT. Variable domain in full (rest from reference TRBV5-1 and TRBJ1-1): KAGVTQTPRYLIKTRGQQVTLSCSPISGHRSVSWYQQTPGQGLQFLFEYFSETQRNKGNFPGRFSGRQFSNSRSEMNVSTLELGDSALYLCASSPDSLNTEAFFGQGTRLTVV.

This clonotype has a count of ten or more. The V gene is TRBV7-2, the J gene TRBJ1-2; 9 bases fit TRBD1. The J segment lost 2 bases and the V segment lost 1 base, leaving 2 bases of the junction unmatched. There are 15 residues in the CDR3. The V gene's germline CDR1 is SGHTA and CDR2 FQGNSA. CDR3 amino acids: CASSLDRGRNYGYTF. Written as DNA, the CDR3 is TGTGCCAGCAGCTTAGACAGGGGGCGCAACTATGGCTACACCTTC.

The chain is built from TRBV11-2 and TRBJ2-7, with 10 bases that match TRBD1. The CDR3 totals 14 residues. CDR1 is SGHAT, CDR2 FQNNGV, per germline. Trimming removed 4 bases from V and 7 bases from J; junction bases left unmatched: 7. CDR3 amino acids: CASSYRQGAREQYF. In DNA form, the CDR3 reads TGTGCCAGCAGCTACCGACAGGGGGCGAGGGAGCAGTACTTC. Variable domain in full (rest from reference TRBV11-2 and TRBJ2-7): EAGVAQSPRYKIIEKRQSVAFWCNPISGHATLYWYQQILGQGPKLLIQFQNNGVVDDSQLPKDRFSAERLKGVDSTLKIQPAKLEDSAVYLCASSYRQGAREQYFGPGTRLTVT.

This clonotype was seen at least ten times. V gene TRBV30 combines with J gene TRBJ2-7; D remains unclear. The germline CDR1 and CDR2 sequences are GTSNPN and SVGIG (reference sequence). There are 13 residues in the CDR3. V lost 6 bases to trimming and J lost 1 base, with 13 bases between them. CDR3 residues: CACSWGGSYEQYF. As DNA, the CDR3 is TGTGCCTGCAGTTGGGGTGGGTCCTACGAGCAGTACTTC.

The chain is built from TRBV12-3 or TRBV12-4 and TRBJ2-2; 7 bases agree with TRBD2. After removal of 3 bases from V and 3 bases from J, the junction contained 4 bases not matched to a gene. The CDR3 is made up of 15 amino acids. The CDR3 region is CASSLGGGDTGELFF. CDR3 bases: TGTGCCAGCAGTTTGGGGGGAGGGGACACCGGGGAGCTGTTTTTT.

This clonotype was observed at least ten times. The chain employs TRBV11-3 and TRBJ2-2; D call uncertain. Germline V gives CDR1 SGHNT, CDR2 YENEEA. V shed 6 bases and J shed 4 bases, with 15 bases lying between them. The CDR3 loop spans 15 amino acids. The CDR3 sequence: CASSLGWRSTGELFF. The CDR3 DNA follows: TGTGCCAGCAGTCTAGGGTGGAGAAGCACCGGGGAGCTGTTTTTT.

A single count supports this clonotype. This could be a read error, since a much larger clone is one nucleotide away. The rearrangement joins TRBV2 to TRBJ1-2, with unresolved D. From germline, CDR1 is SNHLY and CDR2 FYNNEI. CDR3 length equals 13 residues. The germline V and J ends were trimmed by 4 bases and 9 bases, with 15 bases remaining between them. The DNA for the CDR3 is TGTGCCAGCAGTGGGGAGACAATGGGCAGCTACACCTTC. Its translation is CASSGETMGSYTF.

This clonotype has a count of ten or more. This CDR3 reads CSASTVEISPLHF. DNA of the CDR3: TGCAGTGCTAGTACCGTGGAAATCTCACCCCTCCACTTT. The chain joins TRBV20-1 to TRBJ1-6; D gene uncertain. With 3 bases removed from V and 10 bases from J, the gap between germline ends came to 13 bases. Germline CDR1 is DFQATT and CDR2 is SNEGSKA (reference sequence). This CDR3 comprises 13 residues.

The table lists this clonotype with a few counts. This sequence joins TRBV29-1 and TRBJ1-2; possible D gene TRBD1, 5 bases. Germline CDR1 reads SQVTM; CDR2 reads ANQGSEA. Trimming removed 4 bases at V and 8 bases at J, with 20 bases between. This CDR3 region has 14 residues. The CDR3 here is CSVVGGVTFGGYTF. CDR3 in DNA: TGCAGCGTTGTGGGGGGGGTGACATTTGGCGGCTACACCTTC.

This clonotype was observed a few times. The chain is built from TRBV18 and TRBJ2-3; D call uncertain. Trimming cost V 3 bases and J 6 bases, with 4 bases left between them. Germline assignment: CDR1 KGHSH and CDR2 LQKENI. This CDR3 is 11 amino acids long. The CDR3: CASSPEDTQYF. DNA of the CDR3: TGTGCCAGCTCACCGGAGGATACGCAGTATTTT.

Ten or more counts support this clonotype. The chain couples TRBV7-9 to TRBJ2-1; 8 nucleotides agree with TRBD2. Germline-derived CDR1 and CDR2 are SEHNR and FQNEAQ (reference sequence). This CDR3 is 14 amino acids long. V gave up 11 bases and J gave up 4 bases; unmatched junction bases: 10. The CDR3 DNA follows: TGTGCCGGGGTTCGGGGGGGCCGTTACAATGAGCAGTTCTTC. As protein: CAGVRGGRYNEQFF.

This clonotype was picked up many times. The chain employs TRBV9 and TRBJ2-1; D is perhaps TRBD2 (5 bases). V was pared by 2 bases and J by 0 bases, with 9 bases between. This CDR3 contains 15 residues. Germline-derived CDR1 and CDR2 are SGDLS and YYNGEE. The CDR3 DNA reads TGTGCCAGCAGCGTCAGCGGTAGCTCCTACAATGAGCAGTTCTTC. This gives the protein CASSVSGSSYNEQFF.

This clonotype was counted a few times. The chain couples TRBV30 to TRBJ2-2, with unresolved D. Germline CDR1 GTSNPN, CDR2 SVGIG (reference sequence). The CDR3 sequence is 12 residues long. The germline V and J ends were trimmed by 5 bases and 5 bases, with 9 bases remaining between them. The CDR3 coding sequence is TGTGCCTGGGGCACTGGGACCGGGGAGCTGTTTTTT. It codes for CAWGTGTGELFF. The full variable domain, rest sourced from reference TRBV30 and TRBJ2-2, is SQTIHQWPATLVQPVGSPLSLECTVEGTSNPNLYWYRQAAGRGLQLLFYSVGIGQISSEVPQNLSASRPQDRQFILSSKKLLLSDSGFYLCAWGTGTGELFFGEGSRLTVL.

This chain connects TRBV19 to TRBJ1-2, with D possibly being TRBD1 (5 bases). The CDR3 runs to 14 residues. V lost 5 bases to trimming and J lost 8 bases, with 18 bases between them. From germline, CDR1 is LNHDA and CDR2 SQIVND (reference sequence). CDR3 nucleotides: TGTGCCAGTAGTGTCCGGGACCCTCATCGGGGCTACACCTTC. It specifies CASSVRDPHRGYTF.

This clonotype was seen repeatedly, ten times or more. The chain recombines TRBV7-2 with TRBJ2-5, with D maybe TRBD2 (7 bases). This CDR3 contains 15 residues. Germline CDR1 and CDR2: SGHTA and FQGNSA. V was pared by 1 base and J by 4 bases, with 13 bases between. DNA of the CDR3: TGTGCCAGCAGCTTAGGGGGGGGCCGGGGAGAGACCCAGTACTTC. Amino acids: CASSLGGGRGETQYF. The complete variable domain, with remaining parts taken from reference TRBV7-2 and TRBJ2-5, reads GAGVSQSPSNKVTEKGKDVELRCDPISGHTALYWYRQSLGQGLEFLIYFQGNSAPDKSGLPSDRFSAERTGGSVSTLTIQRTQQEDSAVYLCASSLGGGRGETQYFGPGTRLLVL.

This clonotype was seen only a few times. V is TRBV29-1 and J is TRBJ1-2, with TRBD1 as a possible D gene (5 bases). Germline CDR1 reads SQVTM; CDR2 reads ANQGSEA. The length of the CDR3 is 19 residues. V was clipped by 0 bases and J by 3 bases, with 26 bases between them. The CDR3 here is CSVEDLQWAGPQLDYGYTF. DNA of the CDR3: TGCAGCGTTGAAGATCTCCAGTGGGCAGGGCCCCAACTAGACTATGGCTACACCTTC.

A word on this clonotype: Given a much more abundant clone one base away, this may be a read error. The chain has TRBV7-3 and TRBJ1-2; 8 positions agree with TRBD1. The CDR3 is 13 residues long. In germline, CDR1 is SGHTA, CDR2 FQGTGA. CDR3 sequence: CASSRDRGYGHTF. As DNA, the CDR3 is TGTGCCAGCTCACGTGACAGGGGCTATGGCCACACCTTC.

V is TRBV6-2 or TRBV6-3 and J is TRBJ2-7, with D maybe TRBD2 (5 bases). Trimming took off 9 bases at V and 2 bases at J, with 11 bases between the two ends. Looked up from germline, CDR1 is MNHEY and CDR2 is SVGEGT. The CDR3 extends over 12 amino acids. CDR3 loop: CASRTGTYEQYF. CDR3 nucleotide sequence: TGTGCCAGTCGGACTGGTACCTACGAGCAGTACTTC.

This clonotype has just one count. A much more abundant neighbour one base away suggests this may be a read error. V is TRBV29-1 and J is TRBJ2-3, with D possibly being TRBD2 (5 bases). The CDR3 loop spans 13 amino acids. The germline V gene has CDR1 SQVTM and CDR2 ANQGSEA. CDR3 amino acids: CSVLVSSTDTQCF. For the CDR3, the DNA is TGCAGCGTTCTTGTATCTAGCACAGATACGCAGTGTTTT.

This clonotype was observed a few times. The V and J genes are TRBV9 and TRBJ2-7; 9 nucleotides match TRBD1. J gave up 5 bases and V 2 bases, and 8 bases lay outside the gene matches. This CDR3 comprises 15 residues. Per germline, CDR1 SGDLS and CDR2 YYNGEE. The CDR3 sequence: CASSVAGTGSDEQYF. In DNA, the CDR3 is TGTGCCAGCAGCGTCGCCGGGACAGGGAGCGACGAGCAGTACTTC.